The rows below give T cell receptor beta chains drawn from one sample of a study of T-cell reconstitution after alpha-beta-depleted transplantation in children. TCRdb re-called the PCR reads with MiXCR, one entry per CDR3 protein. The sample contains about 400,000 distinct CDR3 sequences, roughly 22% of which appear only once. Sequencing used PBMCs from the stem cell graft donor, obtained from the stem cell graft. Receptors were obtained from a human donor who donated a stem cell graft to a child with acute myeloid leukemia. Both conserved end residues are part of each CDR3. The D gene is left open where the match is weak. Clone size appears in some rows only: once, few, many, or a class for an expanded clone.

clone_size: few; cdr3_length: 14; j_call: TRBJ2-7; d_call: TRBD2; v_call: TRBV20-1; cdr3_aa: CSAKPSGRIYEQYF; cdr3_nt: TGCAGTGCAAAACCTAGCGGGAGAATTTACGAGCAGTACTTC
clone_size: few; cdr3_length: 14; j_call: TRBJ2-7; d_call: TRBD1; v_call: TRBV6-5; cdr3_aa: CASSFPGGSYEQYF; cdr3_nt: TGTGCCAGCAGTTTCCCAGGGGGATCCTACGAGCAGTACTTC
clone_size: .; cdr3_length: 14; j_call: TRBJ1-5; d_call: TRBD1; v_call: TRBV12-3/TRBV12-4; cdr3_aa: CASSPQGWDQPQHF; cdr3_nt: TGTGCCAGCAGTCCACAGGGGTGGGATCAGCCCCAGCATTTT
clone_size: few; cdr3_length: 13; j_call: TRBJ2-1; d_call: TRBD2; v_call: TRBV9; cdr3_aa: CASPREAYNEQFF; cdr3_nt: TGTGCCAGCCCGCGGGAGGCCTACAATGAGCAGTTCTTC
clone_size: .; cdr3_length: 14; j_call: TRBJ1-1; d_call: .; v_call: TRBV20-1; cdr3_aa: CSARQGVYTPEAFF; cdr3_nt: TGCAGTGCTCGCCAAGGTGTCTATACCCCTGAAGCTTTCTTT
clone_size: .; cdr3_length: 14; j_call: TRBJ2-7; d_call: TRBD1; v_call: TRBV4-3; cdr3_aa: CASSQNRGLYEQYF; cdr3_nt: TGCGCCAGCAGCCAGAACAGGGGGCTGTACGAGCAGTACTTC
clone_size: .; cdr3_length: 13; j_call: TRBJ2-7; d_call: .; v_call: TRBV12-3/TRBV12-4; cdr3_aa: CASSLESPPCPYF; cdr3_nt: TGTGCCAGCAGTTTAGAGAGCCCCCCATGTCCGTACTTC
clone_size: few; cdr3_length: 14; j_call: TRBJ2-1; d_call: TRBD2; v_call: TRBV28; cdr3_aa: CASSLAGDPNEQFF; cdr3_nt: TGTGCCAGCTCCCTAGCGGGAGACCCCAATGAGCAGTTCTTC
clone_size: few; cdr3_length: 14; j_call: TRBJ2-1; d_call: TRBD1; v_call: TRBV28; cdr3_aa: CASSFVRGPNEQFF; cdr3_nt: TGTGCCAGCAGTTTCGTCAGGGGGCCGAATGAGCAGTTCTTC
clone_size: many; cdr3_length: 12; j_call: TRBJ2-7; d_call: .; v_call: TRBV20-1; cdr3_aa: CSARAGSGEQYF; cdr3_nt: TGCAGTGCTAGAGCGGGTAGTGGCGAGCAGTACTTC
clone_size: few; cdr3_length: 13; j_call: TRBJ2-5; d_call: .; v_call: TRBV7-3; cdr3_aa: CASSPKEGETQYF; cdr3_nt: TGTGCCAGCAGCCCCAAAGAGGGAGAGACCCAGTACTTC
clone_size: .; cdr3_length: 19; j_call: TRBJ2-1; d_call: TRBD2; v_call: TRBV28; cdr3_aa: CASSPGTSGPLYSYNEQFF; cdr3_nt: TGTGCCAGCAGCCCCGGGACTAGCGGACCCCTATACTCCTACAATGAGCAGTTCTTC
clone_size: few; cdr3_length: 12; j_call: TRBJ2-7; d_call: .; v_call: TRBV7-2; cdr3_aa: CASSLSSDEQYF; cdr3_nt: TGTGCCAGCAGCTTATCATCCGACGAGCAGTACTTC
clone_size: .; cdr3_length: 16; j_call: TRBJ2-3; d_call: .; v_call: TRBV28; cdr3_aa: CASSRYGALGRDTQYF; cdr3_nt: TGTGCCAGCAGTCGTTATGGCGCCCTAGGGAGAGATACGCAGTATTTT
clone_size: once; cdr3_length: 21; j_call: TRBJ2-1; d_call: .; v_call: TRBV21-1; cdr3_aa: CASSKSMGTSGTRSSCNEQFF; cdr3_nt: TGTGCCAGCAGCAAGAGTATGGGGACTAGCGGTACCAGGAGCTCCTGCAATGAGCAGTTCTTC
clone_size: .; cdr3_length: 15; j_call: TRBJ2-1; d_call: TRBD2; v_call: TRBV9; cdr3_aa: CASSVVAGVGNEQFF; cdr3_nt: TGTGCCAGCAGCGTAGTAGCGGGAGTGGGCAATGAGCAGTTCTTC
clone_size: many; cdr3_length: 13; j_call: TRBJ1-2; d_call: .; v_call: TRBV12-3/TRBV12-4; cdr3_aa: CASSLEVNYGYTF; cdr3_nt: TGTGCCAGCAGTTTAGAGGTTAACTATGGCTACACCTTC
clone_size: .; cdr3_length: 15; j_call: TRBJ2-5; d_call: .; v_call: TRBV28; cdr3_aa: CASSLPGIHQETQYF; cdr3_nt: TGTGCCAGCAGTTTACCAGGGATCCATCAAGAGACCCAGTACTTC
clone_size: .; cdr3_length: 17; j_call: TRBJ2-1; d_call: TRBD2; v_call: TRBV12-3/TRBV12-4; cdr3_aa: CASSFGREGHNNNEQFF; cdr3_nt: TGTGCCAGCAGTTTCGGGCGGGAGGGCCATAATAACAATGAGCAGTTCTTC
clone_size: many; cdr3_length: 14; j_call: TRBJ2-7; d_call: TRBD2; v_call: TRBV20-1; cdr3_aa: CSATLSGSGYEQYF; cdr3_nt: TGCAGTGCTACCCTTAGCGGGAGTGGGTACGAGCAGTACTTC
clone_size: many; cdr3_length: 10; j_call: TRBJ2-7; d_call: .; v_call: TRBV12-3/TRBV12-4; cdr3_aa: CASSSGEQYF; cdr3_nt: TGTGCCAGCAGCTCGGGGGAGCAGTACTTC
clone_size: few; cdr3_length: 13; j_call: TRBJ1-1; d_call: .; v_call: TRBV10-3; cdr3_aa: CAISGDMNTEAFF; cdr3_nt: TGTGCCATCAGTGGGGACATGAACACTGAAGCTTTCTTT
clone_size: few; cdr3_length: 13; j_call: TRBJ1-5; d_call: .; v_call: TRBV6-4; cdr3_aa: CASSAGWGQPQHF; cdr3_nt: TGTGCCAGCAGTGCGGGTTGGGGTCAGCCCCAGCATTTT
clone_size: many; cdr3_length: 14; j_call: TRBJ2-7; d_call: TRBD2; v_call: TRBV20-1; cdr3_aa: CSARDQGGAYEQYF; cdr3_nt: TGCAGTGCTAGAGATCAGGGAGGGGCCTACGAGCAGTACTTC
clone_size: .; cdr3_length: 18; j_call: TRBJ2-1; d_call: .; v_call: TRBV13; cdr3_aa: CASSSGELALAAYNEQFF; cdr3_nt: TGTGCCAGCAGCTCCGGAGAGTTGGCACTAGCAGCCTACAATGAGCAGTTCTTC
clone_size: .; cdr3_length: 14; j_call: TRBJ1-1; d_call: .; v_call: TRBV5-1; cdr3_aa: CASSLVTMNTEAFF; cdr3_nt: TGCGCCAGCAGCTTGGTTACCATGAACACTGAAGCTTTCTTT
clone_size: .; cdr3_length: 14; j_call: TRBJ2-3; d_call: .; v_call: TRBV12-3/TRBV12-4; cdr3_aa: CASVEGGALDTQYF; cdr3_nt: TGTGCCAGCGTGGAGGGTGGTGCCCTAGATACGCAGTATTTT
clone_size: .; cdr3_length: 14; j_call: TRBJ2-2; d_call: .; v_call: TRBV20-1; cdr3_aa: CSARIPTHAGELFF; cdr3_nt: TGCAGTGCTAGAATCCCCACCCACGCCGGGGAGCTGTTTTTT
clone_size: once; cdr3_length: 17; j_call: TRBJ2-5; d_call: TRBD2; v_call: TRBV4-1; cdr3_aa: CASSQLLAGGLQETQYF; cdr3_nt: TGCGCCAGCAGCCAATTACTAGCGGGAGGACTCCAAGAGACCCAGTACTTC
clone_size: many; cdr3_length: 12; j_call: TRBJ2-7; d_call: .; v_call: TRBV7-2; cdr3_aa: CASSLSSFEQYF; cdr3_nt: TGTGCCAGCAGCTTAAGTTCTTTCGAGCAGTACTTC
clone_size: .; cdr3_length: 14; j_call: TRBJ2-6; d_call: .; v_call: TRBV5-5; cdr3_aa: CASSLMAGANVLTF; cdr3_nt: TGTGCCAGCAGCTTGATGGCTGGGGCCAACGTCCTGACTTTC